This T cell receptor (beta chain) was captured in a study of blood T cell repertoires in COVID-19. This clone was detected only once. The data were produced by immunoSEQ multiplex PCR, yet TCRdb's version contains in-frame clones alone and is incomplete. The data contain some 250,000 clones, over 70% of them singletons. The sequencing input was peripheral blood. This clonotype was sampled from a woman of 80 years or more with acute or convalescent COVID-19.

CDR3 nucleotide sequence: TGTGCCAGTACCCCCGGGGGTACGCAGTATTTT. It is translated as CASTPGGTQYF. The chain joins TRBV19 to TRBJ2-3, with D tentatively TRBD2 (6 bases). The CDR3 runs to 11 residues. Germline V lookup: CDR1 LNHDA, CDR2 SQIVND (reference sequence). Between the trimmed V and J ends, which lost 7 bases and 8 bases, there was a span of 10 bases.